A selection of T cell receptor beta chains follows, all from one sample in a study of a mutant IDH1 vaccine in newly diagnosed glioma. The assay was immunoSEQ multiplex PCR, and TCRdb's table has in-frame clones only and misses some. The profile shows under 70,000 clones, 80% to 85% of them singletons. These receptors' antigens are unknown. Sequencing was performed on PBMCs, taken from a glioma patient whose treatment included an IDH1 peptide vaccine. These receptors were collected from a man aged 30-40 years with glioma. Both conserved end residues are part of each CDR3. D genes are given only for firm matches. Clone size is given for some rows only: seen once, a few or many times, or a class if the clone is expanded.

TRBJ1-5 TRBV6-5 few TRBD1 TGTGCCAGCAGCCCCGGGACAGGGCTCAATCAGCCCCAGCATTTT CASSPGTGLNQPQHF
TRBJ2-1 TRBV27 - - TGTGCCGGCAGTCTTATACTGGACAGCTCCTACAATGAGCAGTTCTTC CAGSLILDSSYNEQFF
TRBJ1-2 TRBV5-1 medium-sized TRBD1 TGCGCCAGCAGCTTGGGGACGGGACAGGGGAGGTTCTATGGCTACACCTTC CASSLGTGQGRFYGYTF
TRBJ2-3 TRBV6-4 - - TGTGCCAGCAGTGACGGGGCAGGGGGCACAGATACGCAGTATTTT CASSDGAGGTDTQYF
TRBJ2-5 TRBV5-1 - - TGCGCCAGCAGCTTGAAACCGACAGGCACCCAAGAGACCCAGTACTTC CASSLKPTGTQETQYF
TRBJ2-2 TRBV19 - TRBD2 TGTGCCAGCGGGTCTAGCGGTGCGAACACCGGGGAGCTGTTTTTT CASGSSGANTGELFF
TRBJ2-3 TRBV13 - TRBD1 TGTGCCAGCAGCCCGAGACAGGGGACGGCGCAGTATTTT CASSPRQGTAQYF
TRBJ1-3 TRBV30 - - TGTGCCTGGAAACGGTCTGGAAACACCATATATTTT CAWKRSGNTIYF
TRBJ1-1 TRBV11-1 - - TGTGCCAGCAGCCCCGGGGGGAGGAAGAGCACTGAAGCTTTCTTT CASSPGGRKSTEAFF
TRBJ2-1 TRBV27 - - TGTGCCAGCAGTTTTTCGGCAGGCAGATACTACAATGAGCAGTTCTTC CASSFSAGRYYNEQFF
TRBJ1-4 TRBV2 - - TGTGCCAGCATCCCTACGCGGGCGTCTAATGAAAAACTGTTTTTT CASIPTRASNEKLFF
TRBJ2-7 TRBV4-1 - - TGCGCCAGCAGCCAACCAGGACAGTCCTACGAGCAGTACTTC CASSQPGQSYEQYF
TRBJ1-1 TRBV12-2 once - TGTGCAAGTCGCCCAAGATCCGGCCAAGCTTTCTTT CASRPRSGQAFF
TRBJ1-1 TRBV5-8 - - TGTGCCAGCAGCTTGGGGGGGCAGGGCTGGGGCACTGAAGCTTTCTTT CASSLGGQGWGTEAFF
TRBJ2-1 TRBV5-1 - - TGCGCCAGCAGCAGGGGCGGGGATTACAATGAGCAGTTCTTC CASSRGGDYNEQFF
TRBJ2-5 TRBV25-1 - TRBD2 TGTGCCAGCAGGGGGGAGAGGGGACTACGACAAGAGACCCAGTACTTC CASRGERGLRQETQYF
TRBJ2-1 TRBV5-1 - - TGCGCCAGCAGCTGGCCAAAAAATGAGCAGTTCTTC CASSWPKNEQFF
TRBJ1-2 TRBV6-6 few - TGTGCCAGCAGTTATACGAGATTAGAAGCTAACTATGGCTACACCTTC CASSYTRLEANYGYTF
TRBJ1-2 TRBV4-2 - TRBD1 TGTGCCAGCAGCCAAGATCTTGGCAGGGGGTCCTATGGCTACACCTTC CASSQDLGRGSYGYTF
TRBJ1-4 TRBV5-5 - TRBD1 TGTGCCAGCAGCAGGTCAGGGGGCTCAACTAATGAAAAACTGTTTTTT CASSRSGGSTNEKLFF
TRBJ2-3 TRBV5-1 - TRBD2 TGCGCCAGCAGCCCTAGCGGGAACGCGGATACGCAGTATTTT CASSPSGNADTQYF
TRBJ2-1 TRBV6-1 - - TGTGCCAGCAGTGCGTCGTGGGGATACAATGAGCAGTTCTTC CASSASWGYNEQFF
TRBJ2-1 TRBV5-4 - TRBD2 TGTGCCAGCCGCGGGGGGGCCTACAATGAGCAGTTCTTC CASRGGAYNEQFF